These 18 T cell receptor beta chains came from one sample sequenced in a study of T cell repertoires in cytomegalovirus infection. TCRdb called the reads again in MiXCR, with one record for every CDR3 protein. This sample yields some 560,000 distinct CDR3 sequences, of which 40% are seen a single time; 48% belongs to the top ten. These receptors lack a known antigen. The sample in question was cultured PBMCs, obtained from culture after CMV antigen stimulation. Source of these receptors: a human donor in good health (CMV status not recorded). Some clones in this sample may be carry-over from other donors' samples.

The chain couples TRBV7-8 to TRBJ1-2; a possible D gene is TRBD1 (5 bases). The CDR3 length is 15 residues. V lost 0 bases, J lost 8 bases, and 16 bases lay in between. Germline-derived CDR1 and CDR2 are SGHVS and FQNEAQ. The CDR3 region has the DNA TGTGCCAGCAGCTTAGCTCAGGGTTACGATGGGGGCTACACCTTC. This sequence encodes CASSLAQGYDGGYTF.

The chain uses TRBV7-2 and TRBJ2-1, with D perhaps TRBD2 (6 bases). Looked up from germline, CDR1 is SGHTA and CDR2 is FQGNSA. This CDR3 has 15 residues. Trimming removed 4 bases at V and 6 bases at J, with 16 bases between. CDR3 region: CASSSLGLGFNEQFF. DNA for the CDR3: TGTGCCAGCAGCTCCCTGGGACTCGGATTCAATGAGCAGTTCTTC.

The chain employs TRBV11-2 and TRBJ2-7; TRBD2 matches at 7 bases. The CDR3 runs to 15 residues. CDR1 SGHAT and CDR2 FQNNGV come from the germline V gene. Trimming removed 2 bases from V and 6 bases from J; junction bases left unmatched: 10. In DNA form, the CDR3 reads TGTGCCAGCAGCTTACCGTCGGGAGGCGGGGGCGAGCAGTACTTC. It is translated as CASSLPSGGGGEQYF.

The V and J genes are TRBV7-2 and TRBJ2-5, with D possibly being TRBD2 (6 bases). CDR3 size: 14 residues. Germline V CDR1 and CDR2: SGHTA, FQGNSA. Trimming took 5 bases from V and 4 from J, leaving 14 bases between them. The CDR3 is CASSKDLALETQYF. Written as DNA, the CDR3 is TGTGCCAGCAGCAAGGACCTAGCGTTAGAGACCCAGTACTTC.

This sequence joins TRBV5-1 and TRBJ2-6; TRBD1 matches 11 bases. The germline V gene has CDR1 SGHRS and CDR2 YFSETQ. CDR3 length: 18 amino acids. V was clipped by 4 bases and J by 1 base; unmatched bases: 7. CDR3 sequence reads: CASSPTGQGASGANVLTF. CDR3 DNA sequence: TGCGCCAGCAGCCCAACCGGACAGGGGGCTTCTGGGGCCAACGTCCTGACTTTC.

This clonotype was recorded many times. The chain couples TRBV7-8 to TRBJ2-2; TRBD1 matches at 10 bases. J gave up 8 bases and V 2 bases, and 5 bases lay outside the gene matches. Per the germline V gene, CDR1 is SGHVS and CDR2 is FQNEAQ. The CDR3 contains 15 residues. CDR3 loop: CASSLSGQGVGELFF. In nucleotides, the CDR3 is TGTGCCAGCAGCTTAAGTGGACAGGGGGTTGGGGAGCTGTTTTTT.

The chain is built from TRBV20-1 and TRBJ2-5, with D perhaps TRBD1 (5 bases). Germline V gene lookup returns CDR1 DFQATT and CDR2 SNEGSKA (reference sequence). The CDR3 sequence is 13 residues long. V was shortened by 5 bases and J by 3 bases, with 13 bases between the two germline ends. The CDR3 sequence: CSALGRAKETQYF. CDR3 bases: TGCAGTGCTTTGGGCAGGGCGAAAGAGACCCAGTACTTC.

CDR3 loop: CASSDPRREVQETQYF. CDR3 DNA: TGTGCCAGCAGTGATCCCCGACGGGAAGTCCAAGAGACCCAGTACTTC. The V and J genes are TRBV25-1 and TRBJ2-5, with D perhaps TRBD2 (5 bases). This CDR3 is 16 amino acids long. The V end was cut by 3 bases, the J end by 1 base, with 15 bases between. CDR1 and CDR2 (germline): MGHDK, SYGVNS.

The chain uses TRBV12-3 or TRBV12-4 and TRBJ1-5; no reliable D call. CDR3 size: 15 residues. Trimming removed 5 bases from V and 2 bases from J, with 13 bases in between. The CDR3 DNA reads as TGTGCCAGCAGTCCGGGAGCCGGGGGCAATCAGCCCCAGCATTTT. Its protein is CASSPGAGGNQPQHF.

The CDR3: CASSLDRAISPLHF. CDR3 sequence (DNA): TGCGCCAGCAGCTTGGACAGGGCAATCTCACCCCTCCACTTT. The chain combines TRBV5-1 with TRBJ1-6; D is possibly TRBD1 (6 bases). The CDR3 contains 14 residues. The germline V gene has CDR1 SGHRS and CDR2 YFSETQ. Deletions cut 0 bases from V and 10 bases from J, with 11 bases between.

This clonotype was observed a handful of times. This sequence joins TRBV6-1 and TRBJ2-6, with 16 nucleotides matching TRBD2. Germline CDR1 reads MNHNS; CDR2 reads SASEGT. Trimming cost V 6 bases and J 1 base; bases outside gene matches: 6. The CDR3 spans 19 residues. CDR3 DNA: TGTGCCAGCAGACCAAAGGGACTAGCGGGGGGGTCTGGGGCCAACGTCCTGACTTTC. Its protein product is CASRPKGLAGGSGANVLTF.

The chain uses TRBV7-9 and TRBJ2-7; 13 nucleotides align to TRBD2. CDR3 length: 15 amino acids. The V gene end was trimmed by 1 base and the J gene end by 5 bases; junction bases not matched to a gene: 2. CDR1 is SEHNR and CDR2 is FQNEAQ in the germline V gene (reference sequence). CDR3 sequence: CASSLDGTSGNEQYF. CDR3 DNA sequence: TGTGCCAGCAGCTTAGACGGGACTAGCGGGAACGAGCAGTACTTC.

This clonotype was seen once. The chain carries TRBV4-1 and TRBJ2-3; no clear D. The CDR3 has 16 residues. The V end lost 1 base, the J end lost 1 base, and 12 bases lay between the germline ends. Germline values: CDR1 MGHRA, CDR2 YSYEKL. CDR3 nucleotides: TGCGCCAGCAGCCAAGCGGCCACCTGGGGCACAGATACGCAGTATTTT. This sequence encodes CASSQAATWGTDTQYF.

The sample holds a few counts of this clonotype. The CDR3 bases are TGTGCCAGCAGCGTAGACAGGTTCTACGAGCAGTACTTC. This sequence encodes CASSVDRFYEQYF. The chain links TRBV7-6 to TRBJ2-7, with a possible D match to TRBD1 (6 bases). This CDR3 contains 13 residues. Per the germline V gene, CDR1 is SGHVS and CDR2 is FNYEAQ. Trimming removed 5 bases at V and 3 bases at J, with 11 bases between.

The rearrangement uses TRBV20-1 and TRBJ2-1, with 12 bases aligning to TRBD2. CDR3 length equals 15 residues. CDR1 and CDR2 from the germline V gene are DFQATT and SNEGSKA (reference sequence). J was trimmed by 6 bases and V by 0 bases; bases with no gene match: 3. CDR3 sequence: CSARDLLAGGNEQFF. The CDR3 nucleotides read TGCAGTGCTAGAGATCTACTAGCGGGGGGCAATGAGCAGTTCTTC.

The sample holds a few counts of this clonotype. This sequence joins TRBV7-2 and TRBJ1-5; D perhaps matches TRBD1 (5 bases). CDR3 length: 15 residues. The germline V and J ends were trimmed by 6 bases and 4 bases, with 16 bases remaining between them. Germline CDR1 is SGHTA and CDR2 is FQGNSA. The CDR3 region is CASSSMGGGNQPQHF. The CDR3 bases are TGTGCCAGCAGTTCCATGGGGGGGGGGAATCAGCCCCAGCATTTT.

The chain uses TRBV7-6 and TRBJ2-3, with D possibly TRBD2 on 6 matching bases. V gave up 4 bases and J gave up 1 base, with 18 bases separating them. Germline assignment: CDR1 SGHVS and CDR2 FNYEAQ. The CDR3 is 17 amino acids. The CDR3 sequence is CASSSLVKSGGTDTQYF. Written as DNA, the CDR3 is TGTGCCAGCAGCTCCCTCGTTAAGTCGGGGGGCACAGATACGCAGTATTTT.

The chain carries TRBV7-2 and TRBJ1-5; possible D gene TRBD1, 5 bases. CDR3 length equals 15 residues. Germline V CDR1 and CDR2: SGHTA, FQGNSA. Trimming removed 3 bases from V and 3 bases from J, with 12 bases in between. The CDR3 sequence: CASSFGGPNNQPQHF. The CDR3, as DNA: TGTGCCAGCAGCTTTGGGGGACCTAACAATCAGCCCCAGCATTTT.